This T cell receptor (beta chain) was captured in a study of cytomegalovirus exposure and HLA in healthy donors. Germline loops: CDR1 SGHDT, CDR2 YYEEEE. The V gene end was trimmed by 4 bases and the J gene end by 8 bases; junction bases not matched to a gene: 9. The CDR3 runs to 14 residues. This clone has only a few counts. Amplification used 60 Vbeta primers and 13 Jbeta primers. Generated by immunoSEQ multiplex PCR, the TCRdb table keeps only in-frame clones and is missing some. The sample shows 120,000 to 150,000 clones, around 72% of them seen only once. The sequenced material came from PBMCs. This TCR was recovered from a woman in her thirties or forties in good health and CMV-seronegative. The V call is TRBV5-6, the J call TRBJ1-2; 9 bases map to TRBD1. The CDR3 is CASSRDRDFWGYTF. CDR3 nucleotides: TGTGCCAGCAGCCGGGACAGGGACTTTTGGGGCTACACCTTC.